Listed below are T cell receptor beta chains from one sample, sequenced in a study of T-cell reconstitution after alpha-beta-depleted transplantation in children. TCRdb independently ran MiXCR on the PCR reads; one entry per CDR3 protein. The sample consists of approximately 70,000 distinct CDR3 sequences, roughly 5.2% of them appearing once. This specimen was PBMCs, mostly from graft donor cells, taken 180 days after TCRalphabeta/CD19-depleted stem cell transplant. Source of these receptors: a boy under two years old who had a stem cell transplant for acute myeloid leukemia, so the T cells may come from the graft donor. CDR3s include the opening cysteine and the closing phenylalanine or tryptophan. Each size is how often the clone was seen (once, few, many) or a class if it is expanded.

many,TRBV29-1,CSGTTSGGTSSYNEQFF
many,TRBV12-3/TRBV12-4,CASSLRGETGELFF
many,TRBV5-1,CASRPGQEETQYF
many,TRBV15,CATSRDRGRGTGWGYTF
many,TRBV11-2,CASSFHSGNTIYF
many,TRBV5-4,CASSPTLLQETQYF
many,TRBV7-9,CASSTAGGTYNEQFF
many,TRBV13,CASSFDRQSHEAFF
many,TRBV12-3/TRBV12-4,CASSSLMNTEAFF
many,TRBV24-1,CATSDGGVPYSNQPQHF
many,TRBV4-2,CASSQRTGFGQGASPLHF
many,TRBV12-3/TRBV12-4,CASSLSLTEAFF